Following are 7 T cell receptor beta chains from one sample sequenced in a study of naive and memory T cell subsets (dated by TCRdb to about 2017). What the authors observed across the whole study: Naive repertoires, especially CD8, contained a few larger clonotypes, possibly memory cells re-expressing CD45RA.

Library preparation used UMI-ligation and nested PCR. The run used an Illumina MiSeq. To cover both TRBC1 and TRBC2, the beta constant-region primer consisted of an equimolar mix of two oligonucleotides. Four rounds of PCR were used to amplify ligated cDNA, with nested alpha and beta constant-region primers being used together with the SP2 primer. TCRdb ran its own pipeline on the public reads, namely fastp trimming at Q25 and MiXCR clone calling, and kept in-frame beta chains. Entries are consolidated by CDR3 protein sequence, retaining the most common genes and DNA. This sample has about 90,000 distinct CDR3 sequences in its table, and about 11% of those were observed once. Of the sample, around 0.13% is held by the ten largest clones. Antigen specificity for these receptors is unknown. Sequencing was carried out using naive CD4+ T cells from blood. The cell subset or site label of this sample denotes: naive T cells, CD45RA high CD27+. These receptor sequences come from a human donor in good health.

This clonotype was seen a few times. The V and J genes are TRBV12-3 or TRBV12-4 and TRBJ2-7; 10 bases are shared with TRBD2. This CDR3 is 15 amino acids long. Unmatched junction bases numbered 4, after V lost 2 bases and J lost 3 bases. The DNA of the CDR3 is TGTGCCAGCAGTTTATCCGGGACTAGCGTCTACGAGCAGTACTTC. Translated, it gives CASSLSGTSVYEQYF.

The chain uses TRBV12-3 or TRBV12-4 and TRBJ1-6, with a tentative D call TRBD1 (5 bases). The CDR3 contains 16 residues. With 3 bases removed from V and 6 bases from J, the gap between germline ends came to 15 bases. The CDR3 loop reads CASSLSGRGFNSPLHF. The DNA for the CDR3 is TGTGCCAGCAGTTTGAGCGGGAGGGGCTTTAATTCACCCCTCCACTTT.

V usage is TRBV28 and J usage is TRBJ2-7, with TRBD1 matching over 7 bases. CDR3 size: 14 residues. Trimming took 5 bases from V and 2 from J; bases not matched to a gene: 6. From germline, CDR1 is MDHEN and CDR2 SYDVKM. The CDR3 sequence: CASSGYGTAYEQYF. The CDR3 coding sequence is TGTGCCAGCAGTGGGTACGGGACAGCCTACGAGCAGTACTTC.

The V and J genes are TRBV12-3 or TRBV12-4 and TRBJ2-1; D is perhaps TRBD2 (6 bases). Trimming left V 5 bases short and J 0 bases short, with 17 bases between. This CDR3 has 17 residues. CDR3: CASSPSAGIGSYNEQFF. CDR3 DNA: TGTGCCAGCAGTCCGAGTGCGGGGATAGGCTCCTACAATGAGCAGTTCTTC.

The CDR3, as DNA: TGTGCCAGCAGCCCCCGACAGGGGCAAGAAAAACTGTTTTTT. It translates to CASSPRQGQEKLFF. This chain uses TRBV27 with TRBJ1-4; 8 bases align to TRBD1. The length of the CDR3 is 14 residues. The V gene end was trimmed by 6 bases and the J gene end by 8 bases; junction bases not matched to a gene: 8. Germline CDR1 reads MNHEY; CDR2 reads SMNVEV (reference sequence).

In this sample, this clonotype turned up a few times. The chain joins TRBV12-3 or TRBV12-4 to TRBJ1-2; D call uncertain. The CDR3 is 15 amino acids. Between the trimmed V and J ends, which lost 2 bases and 0 bases, there was a span of 10 bases. The CDR3 bases are TGTGCCAGCAGTTTAAACCCGCGGGCTAACTATGGCTACACCTTC. It is translated as CASSLNPRANYGYTF.

This clonotype was seen ten or more times. The chain recombines TRBV11-2 with TRBJ1-4, with D perhaps TRBD1 (6 bases). This CDR3 has 13 amino acids. V lost 5 bases to trimming and J lost 10 bases, with 14 bases between them. In germline, CDR1 is SGHAT, CDR2 FQNNGV. Here the CDR3 DNA reads TGTGCCAGCAGCAACACAGGGACGGCAAAACTGTTTTTT. This sequence encodes CASSNTGTAKLFF.